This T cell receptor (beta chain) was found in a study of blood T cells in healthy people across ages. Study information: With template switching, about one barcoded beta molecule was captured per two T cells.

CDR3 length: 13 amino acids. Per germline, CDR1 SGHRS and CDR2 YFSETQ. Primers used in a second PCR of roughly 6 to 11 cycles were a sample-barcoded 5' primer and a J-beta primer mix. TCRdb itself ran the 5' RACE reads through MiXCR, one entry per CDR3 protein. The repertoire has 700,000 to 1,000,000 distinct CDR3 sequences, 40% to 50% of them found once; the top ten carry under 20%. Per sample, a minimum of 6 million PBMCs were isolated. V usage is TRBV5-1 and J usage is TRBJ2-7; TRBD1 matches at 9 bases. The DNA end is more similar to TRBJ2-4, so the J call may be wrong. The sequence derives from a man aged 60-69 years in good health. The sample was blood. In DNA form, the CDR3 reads TGCGCCAGCAGCACGGGACAGGGAAACATTCAGTACTTC. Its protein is CASSTGQGNIQYF.